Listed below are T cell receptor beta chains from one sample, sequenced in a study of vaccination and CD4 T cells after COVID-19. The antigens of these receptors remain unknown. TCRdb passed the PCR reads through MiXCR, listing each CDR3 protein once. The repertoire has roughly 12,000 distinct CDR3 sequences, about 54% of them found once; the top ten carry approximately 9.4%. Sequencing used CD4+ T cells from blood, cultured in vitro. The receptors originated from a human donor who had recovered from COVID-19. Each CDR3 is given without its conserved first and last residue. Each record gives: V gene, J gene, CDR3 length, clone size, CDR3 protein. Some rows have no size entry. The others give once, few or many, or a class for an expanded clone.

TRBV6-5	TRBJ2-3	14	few	ASSYSLAASTDTQY
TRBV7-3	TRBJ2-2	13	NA	ASSLGTGVPGELF
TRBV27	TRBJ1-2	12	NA	ASRTGQGGDGYT
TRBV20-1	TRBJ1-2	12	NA	SADRATGWDGYT
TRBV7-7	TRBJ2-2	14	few	ASSPRDRANTGELF
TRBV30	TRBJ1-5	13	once	AWRLPGNQDQPQH
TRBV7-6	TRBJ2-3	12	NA	ATRAGGVVNTQY
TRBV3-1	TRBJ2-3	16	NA	ASSQGFAGGPGSDTQY
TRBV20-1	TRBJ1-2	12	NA	SARDRTANYGYT
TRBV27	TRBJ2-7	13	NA	ASSSRTGSADEQY
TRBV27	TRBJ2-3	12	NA	ASKPSGWRDTQY
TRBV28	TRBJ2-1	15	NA	ASSPKGGSAPLLEQF
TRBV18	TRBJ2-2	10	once	ASSPRSGELF
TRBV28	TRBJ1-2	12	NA	ASKIAGPNYGYT
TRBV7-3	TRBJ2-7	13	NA	ASSKGGPESYEQY
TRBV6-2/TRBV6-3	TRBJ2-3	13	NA	ASSYSREGTDTQY
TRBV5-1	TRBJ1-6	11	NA	ASSLVDNSPLH